The table lists the clone carrying this T cell receptor (beta chain) with a few counts. Donors had no recently reported acute infections or vaccinations and were HIV-negative. The data were obtained in a study of shared clonotypes between healthy human individuals. For the study at large: A donor's plate count was three for CD4 naive and three for CD4 memory; CD8 naive had two and CD8 memory one.

Clones were sequenced by immunoSEQ multiplex PCR, and TCRdb holds only the in-frame ones, with some missing. The sample lists some 900,000 clones; 70% to 85% were seen once. The CDR3 loop spans 14 amino acids. Germline CDR1 MNHEY, CDR2 SVGAGI. V trimming: 6 bases; J trimming: 8 bases; junction bases outside the gene matches: 10. The sequenced sample was memory CD4+ T cells sorted from blood. Subset denoted: CD45RA-negative fraction. The receptor was isolated from a man aged 18 to 35 in good health. This sequence joins TRBV6-5 and TRBJ2-3; the match to TRBD1 covers 8 bases. In nucleotides, the CDR3 is TGTGCCAGCAGCCTACAGGGGGGTAGCGCTACGCAGTATTTT. This sequence encodes CASSLQGGSATQYF.